The 21 T cell receptor beta chains reported below all come from one sample, sequenced in a study of OX40 agonist ivuxolimab in advanced cancers. Library preparation employed the immunoSEQ multiplex PCR assay. The source is immuneACCESS, and TCRdb retained only in-frame sequences with V and J called. Part of the clones is not carried over; for the studies checked, unresolved V genes explain less than half of this, and the remainder is unexplained. The sample yields 45,000 to 55,000 clones; 65% to 85% were counted once. Roughly 1.1% of the sample rests with the top ten. The specimen comprised CD4+ or CD8+ T cells sorted from blood, sampled in a trial of the OX40 agonist ivuxolimab. The receptors stem from an adult with an advanced solid tumor such as melanoma, head and neck, liver or kidney cancer.

The genes are TRBV7-3 and TRBJ1-2, with TRBD1 as a possible D gene (5 bases). The CDR3 runs 13 residues. Per the germline V gene, CDR1 is SGHTA and CDR2 is FQGTGA. Trimming left V 5 bases short and J 6 bases short, with 13 bases between. As DNA, the CDR3 is TGTGCCAGCAGCCTACCGGGGGTGGATGGCTACACCTTC. It translates to CASSLPGVDGYTF.

The genes are TRBV25-1 and TRBJ1-2, with TRBD1 matching over 12 bases. V lost 6 bases and J lost 1; bases outside the gene matches: 9. The CDR3 is 17 residues long. CDR1 is MGHDK, CDR2 SYGVNS, per germline. The CDR3 loop reads CASSSGTGGLLNYGYTF. In DNA form, the CDR3 reads TGTGCCAGCAGCTCCGGGACAGGGGGCCTACTTAACTATGGCTACACCTTC.

In DNA, the CDR3 is TGTGCCAGCAGCGGGAGATGGACAGACTATGGCTACACCTTC. It yields the protein CASSGRWTDYGYTF. This rearrangement joins TRBV11-2 to TRBJ1-2, with a weak D call TRBD1 (6 bases). CDR3 length equals 14 residues. CDR1 SGHAT and CDR2 FQNNGV come from the germline V gene. Trimming stripped 5 bases from V and 3 bases from J, with 13 bases between. The entire variable domain, with the rest obtained from reference TRBV11-2 and TRBJ1-2, is as follows: EAGVAQSPRYKIIEKRQSVAFWCNPISGHATLYWYQQILGQGPKLLIQFQNNGVVDDSQLPKDRFSAERLKGVDSTLKIQPAKLEDSAVYLCASSGRWTDYGYTFGSGTRLTVV.

This clone is classed as medium-sized (0.01 to 0.1%). The chain joins TRBV5-1 to TRBJ1-1, with 7 bases identical to TRBD1. The germline V gene encodes CDR1 SGHRS and CDR2 YFSETQ. The CDR3 sequence is 14 residues long. The V segment lost 3 bases and the J segment 5 bases; nucleotides outside the gene matches: 7. Here the CDR3 reads CASSSGQYGTEAFF. The DNA of the CDR3 is TGCGCCAGCAGCTCGGGACAGTATGGGACTGAAGCTTTCTTT.

V and J are TRBV25-1 and TRBJ1-5; D is unclear. The CDR3 contains 13 residues. V was shortened by 4 bases and J by 4 bases, with 8 bases between the two germline ends. Germline CDR1 reads MGHDK; CDR2 reads SYGVNS. The CDR3 sequence: CASSGQENQPQHF. Here the CDR3 DNA reads TGTGCCAGCAGTGGTCAGGAGAATCAGCCCCAGCATTTT. The whole variable domain, remainder taken from reference TRBV25-1 and TRBJ1-5, is EADIYQTPRYLVIGTGKKITLECSQTMGHDKMYWYQQDPGMELHLIHYSYGVNSTEKGDLSSESTVSRIRTEHFPLTLESARPSHTSQYLCASSGQENQPQHFGDGTRLSIL.

This chain uses TRBV18 with TRBJ1-1; no clear D. Germline assignment: CDR1 KGHSH and CDR2 LQKENI. The V and J ends lost 3 bases and 0 bases respectively, with 8 bases between them. This CDR3 spans 14 amino acids. CDR3 bases: TGTGCCAGCTCACCTCGAGAAGTGAACACTGAAGCTTTCTTT. Its translation: CASSPREVNTEAFF.

The CDR3 nucleotides are TGTGCCAGCAGCTTGGCAGCTAGCGGGGGAAGAGAGACCCAGTACTTC. Its translation: CASSLAASGGRETQYF. The chain joins TRBV5-6 to TRBJ2-5; 10 nucleotides line up with TRBD2. V shed 0 bases, J shed 4 bases, and the junction held 6 bases outside the gene matches. Germline lookup yields CDR1 SGHDT and CDR2 YYEEEE. The CDR3 consists of 16 residues.

This clone showed up just a few times. The chain couples TRBV6-1 to TRBJ2-7, with 8 bases aligning to TRBD1. The germline gives CDR1 MNHNS, CDR2 SASEGT. This CDR3 is built from 14 residues. Trimming took 3 bases from V and 3 from J; bases not matched to a gene: 4. The CDR3 region has the DNA TGTGCCAGCAGTGAGGGACAGGTGGGCTACGAGCAGTACTTC. Protein sequence: CASSEGQVGYEQYF.

The chain is built from TRBV7-2 and TRBJ2-5; D uncertain. Trimming shortened V by 1 base and J by 4 bases, and 16 bases separated the two germline ends. Germline CDR1 reads SGHTA; CDR2 reads FQGNSA. The length of the CDR3 is 16 residues. CDR3 DNA: TGTGCCAGCAGCTTAGGGGTTAGTAGTCGGGCAGAGACCCAGTACTTC. Amino acid sequence: CASSLGVSSRAETQYF.

The CDR3 bases are TGCGCCAGCAGCTCCGGGTCCGCGGGGACTAATGAAAAACTGTTTTTT. As protein: CASSSGSAGTNEKLFF. The gene calls are TRBV5-1 and TRBJ1-4; D remains unclear. Germline V gives CDR1 SGHRS, CDR2 YFSETQ. With 3 bases removed from V and 2 bases from J, the gap between germline ends came to 14 bases. The CDR3 contains 16 residues.

This chain links TRBV5-4 with TRBJ1-4; D perhaps matches TRBD1 (5 bases). The CDR3 is 17 amino acids. In germline, CDR1 is SGHNT, CDR2 YYREEE (reference sequence). V dropped 0 bases and J dropped 3 bases, with 15 bases sitting between them. CDR3 in amino acids: CASSLGGTASPNEKLFF. DNA of the CDR3: TGTGCCAGCAGCTTGGGTGGGACCGCGTCTCCTAATGAAAAACTGTTTTTT. Complete variable domain (other parts from reference TRBV5-4 and TRBJ1-4): ETGVTQSPTHLIKTRGQQVTLRCSSQSGHNTVSWYQQALGQGPQFIFQYYREEENGRGNFPPRFSGLQFPNYSSELNVNALELDDSALYLCASSLGGTASPNEKLFFGSGTQLSVL.

The V call is TRBV5-4, the J call TRBJ2-3; 7 bases align to TRBD2. The germline V gene has CDR1 SGHNT and CDR2 YYREEE (reference sequence). With 3 bases clipped from V and 7 bases from J, the junction kept 11 bases outside the gene matches. The CDR3 consists of 15 residues. CDR3 protein: CASSSKNGGGYTQYF. The CDR3 nucleotides read TGTGCCAGCAGCTCTAAAAATGGCGGGGGATATACGCAGTATTTT. The full variable domain, completed using reference TRBV5-4 and TRBJ2-3, is ETGVTQSPTHLIKTRGQQVTLRCSSQSGHNTVSWYQQALGQGPQFIFQYYREEENGRGNFPPRFSGLQFPNYSSELNVNALELDDSALYLCASSSKNGGGYTQYFGPGTRLTVL.

CDR3 nucleotide sequence: TGTGCCAGTCGGGCAACTGGGACCCATGAGCAGTTCTTC. This translates into CASRATGTHEQFF. The J gene is TRBJ2-1, the V gene TRBV19; D might be TRBD1 or TRBD2, each matching 5 bases. CDR3 size: 13 residues. CDR1 is LNHDA and CDR2 is SQIVND in the germline V gene (reference sequence). V was cut by 8 bases and J by 8 bases, with 16 bases left in between.

The chain recombines TRBV6-1 with TRBJ1-6; no clear D gene. Trimming removed 7 bases at V and 4 bases at J, with 14 bases between. Germline V gene data show CDR1 as MNHNS and CDR2 as SASEGT. The CDR3 is 15 amino acids. The CDR3 DNA reads TGTGCCAGCACGCCAAGGACGGGTTATAATTCACCCCTCCACTTT. Its translation is CASTPRTGYNSPLHF.

The V gene is TRBV7-6, the J gene TRBJ2-6; tentative D call: TRBD1 (6 bases). V gave up 5 bases and J gave up 2 bases, with 19 bases separating them. Germline V gene lookup returns CDR1 SGHVS and CDR2 FNYEAQ. The length of the CDR3 is 18 residues. CDR3 in DNA: TGTGCCAGCAGCCCAAAGCCCATTACAGGGACTGGGGCCAACGTCCTGACTTTC. Its translation is CASSPKPITGTGANVLTF. Based on the CDR3 plus reference TRBV7-6 and TRBJ2-6, the full variable domain is GAGVSQSPRYKVTKRGQDVALRCDPISGHVSLYWYRQALGQGPEFLTYFNYEAQQDKSGLPNDRFSAERPEGSISTLTIQRTEQRDSAMYRCASSPKPITGTGANVLTFGAGSRLTVL.

The V and J genes are TRBV18 and TRBJ1-2; perhaps TRBD1 as D (6 bases). Trimming stripped 5 bases from V and 4 bases from J, with 11 bases between. The germline V gene has CDR1 KGHSH and CDR2 LQKENI. This CDR3 has 13 residues. CDR3 nucleotide sequence: TGTGCCAGCTCATCCGGGACATCCTATGGCTACACCTTC. Amino acids: CASSSGTSYGYTF.

This clone was observed a single time. The V gene is TRBV6-1, the J gene TRBJ2-3; tentatively, D is TRBD2 (6 bases). Trimming shortened V by 4 bases and J by 3 bases, and 17 bases separated the two germline ends. The CDR3 length is 16 residues. Per the germline V gene, CDR1 is MNHNS and CDR2 is SASEGT. This CDR3 reads CASSGVRGRETDTQYF. The CDR3 bases are TGTGCCAGCAGTGGGGTACGGGGGAGAGAAACAGATACGCAGTATTTT.

This clone occurred once. V usage is TRBV10-3 and J usage is TRBJ2-7; 10 bases match TRBD2. The CDR3 length is 13 residues. The V segment lost 10 bases and the J segment 0 bases; nucleotides outside the gene matches: 3. Per germline, CDR1 ENHRY and CDR2 SYGVKD. The CDR3 region has the DNA TGTGCCACTAGCGGGGGCCCCTCCTACGAGCAGTACTTC. It is translated as CATSGGPSYEQYF.

The rearrangement joins TRBV5-1 to TRBJ2-3; 7 bases match TRBD2. This CDR3 spans 15 amino acids. Germline CDR1 is SGHRS and CDR2 is YFSETQ. Trimming removed 1 base from V and 2 bases from J; junction bases left unmatched: 4. The CDR3 DNA follows: TGCGCCAGCAGCTTGAATAGCGGGCCCACAGATACGCAGTATTTT. The encoded protein is CASSLNSGPTDTQYF. Variable domain in full (rest from reference TRBV5-1 and TRBJ2-3): KAGVTQTPRYLIKTRGQQVTLSCSPISGHRSVSWYQQTPGQGLQFLFEYFSETQRNKGNFPGRFSGRQFSNSRSEMNVSTLELGDSALYLCASSLNSGPTDTQYFGPGTRLTVL.

This clone was seen a few times. The chain recombines TRBV27 with TRBJ2-7; 9 bases are a match to TRBD2. CDR1 is MNHEY, CDR2 SMNVEV, per germline (reference sequence). Trimming took 6 bases from V and 0 from J; bases not matched to a gene: 6. This CDR3 comprises 15 residues. CDR3 sequence (DNA): TGTGCCAGCAGCCCCCTAGCGGGGAGCTCCTACGAGCAGTACTTC. This gives the protein CASSPLAGSSYEQYF.

V and J are TRBV18 and TRBJ1-2, with D possibly TRBD1 on 5 matching bases. The CDR3 consists of 12 residues. V was shortened by 5 bases and J by 6 bases, with 10 bases between the two germline ends. CDR1 and CDR2 from the germline V gene are KGHSH and LQKENI. The CDR3 region is CASSGGFDGYTF. The CDR3 coding sequence is TGTGCCAGCTCAGGGGGTTTTGATGGCTACACCTTC.